Listed here are 6 T cell receptor beta chains from one sample, sequenced in a study of cytomegalovirus exposure and HLA in healthy donors. The PCR was carried out with 60 Vbeta primers and 13 Jbeta primers. Clones were read by immunoSEQ multiplex PCR, and TCRdb kept only the in-frame ones, dropping some. The table has about 180,000 clones, over 65% seen once. Material: PBMCs. These receptors originate from a man between 60 and 75 years old in good health and CMV-seronegative.

The chain carries TRBV9 and TRBJ2-2, with 9 bases matching TRBD2. The CDR3 sequence is 16 residues long. CDR1 and CDR2 from the germline V gene are SGDLS and YYNGEE. Unmatched junction bases numbered 6, after V lost 0 bases and J lost 6 bases. The CDR3 region has the DNA TGTGCCAGCAGCGTAGTGCGGGGGGGTTCCCCCGGGGAGCTGTTTTTT. Encoded protein: CASSVVRGGSPGELFF. The full variable domain, rest sourced from reference TRBV9 and TRBJ2-2, is DSGVTQTPKHLITATGQRVTLRCSPRSGDLSVYWYQQSLDQGLQFLIQYYNGEERAKGNILERFSAQQFPDLHSELNLSSLELGDSALYFCASSVVRGGSPGELFFGEGSRLTVL.

This chain connects TRBV10-2 to TRBJ2-2; 7 bases map to TRBD1. This CDR3 is built from 15 residues. Germline loops: CDR1 WSHSY, CDR2 SAAADI. With V trimmed by 4 bases and J by 1 base, 3 bases remained unmatched. CDR3 DNA sequence: TGCGCCAGCAGTGTGAGACAGGGGAACACCGGGGAGCTGTTTTTT. Protein product: CASSVRQGNTGELFF.

This clone was observed a handful of times. CDR3 DNA sequence: TGTGCCAGCAGCTTCGTGACAGGGAATGAAAAACTGTTTTTT. This sequence encodes CASSFVTGNEKLFF. This chain uses TRBV5-8 with TRBJ1-4; TRBD1 agrees at 7 bases. Trimming at V came to 2 bases and at J to 5 bases, leaving 3 bases not matched to a gene. Germline CDR1 SGHTS, CDR2 YDEGEE. The CDR3 runs 14 residues.

CDR3 bases: TGCGCCAGCAGCTTGGGGCAGGACACAAACACTGAAGCTTTCTTT. It is translated as CASSLGQDTNTEAFF. V and J are TRBV5-1 and TRBJ1-1, with a possible D match to TRBD1 (5 bases). CDR1 and CDR2 from the germline V gene are SGHRS and YFSETQ. The CDR3 runs 15 residues. V dropped 0 bases and J dropped 2 bases, with 11 bases sitting between them.

CDR3 amino acids: CASSTAGTRTDQPQHF. The DNA for the CDR3 is TGTGCCAGTAGTACCGCCGGGACTCGCACGGATCAGCCCCAGCATTTT. The gene calls are TRBV19 and TRBJ1-5, with D possibly TRBD1 on 5 matching bases. Germline CDR1 is LNHDA and CDR2 is SQIVND (reference sequence). Between the trimmed V and J ends, which lost 4 bases and 5 bases, there was a span of 18 bases. This CDR3 region has 16 residues.

This chain connects TRBV5-1 to TRBJ2-7; TRBD1 matches 9 bases. Losses at the gene ends were 2 bases for V and 7 bases for J; bases not matched to a gene: 4. Germline V gene lookup returns CDR1 SGHRS and CDR2 YFSETQ. The CDR3 extends over 13 amino acids. The CDR3, as DNA: TGCGCCAGCAGCTTTACAGGGGGCTTGGAGCAGTACTTC. Its protein is CASSFTGGLEQYF.